This T cell receptor beta chain was found in a study of response to subunit inactivated influenza vaccine. From germline, CDR1 is LNHNV and CDR2 YYDKDF (reference sequence). The ends were cut back, 2 bases at V and 4 bases at J, with 16 bases in the middle. This CDR3 is built from 16 residues. In TCRdb, the RT-PCR reads were re-called with MiXCR into one record per CDR3 protein. The table lists about 540,000 distinct CDR3 sequences, approximately 24% of them singletons. This clonotype has more than one count but fewer than ten. These same records also appear under a second study, on T cells expressing NK-cell markers. As reported in that work: TCR beta libraries carry UMIs added by 5'RACE template switching. Repertoire data for TCR beta were derived from sorted T cells (CD3+CD56+NKG2C+, CD3+CD56+NKG2C- and CD3+CD56-NKG2C+). These clonotypes, the leaders elsewhere, also led the CD3+CD56-NKG2C+ fraction in a handful of donors.

This chain links TRBV15 with TRBJ2-3; D perhaps matches TRBD2 (6 bases). Sequencing was performed on CD4+ T cells sorted from PBMCs, taken approximately 12 days after vaccination. This clonotype was sampled from a middle-aged man who received an inactivated influenza vaccine. CDR3 DNA: TGTGCCACCAGCAGAATTTTGCGGGACTCGGCAGATACGCAGTATTTT. It translates to CATSRILRDSADTQYF.